The following is a TCR beta chain sequence with its context. TCRdb's table, derived via immunoSEQ multiplex PCR, lists solely in-frame clones and lacks some. In the table there are approximately 580,000 clones, 78% of which are singletons. This specimen belongs to a study of shared T cell receptors in the human thymus. The junction had 4 bases not matched to a gene; V was cut back by 3 bases and J by 5 bases. The germline V gene encodes CDR1 SGHTA and CDR2 FQGNSA. This CDR3 is built from 13 residues. These sequences were also reported in another study, on human thymus T cells.

The chain is built from TRBV7-2 and TRBJ2-7; 7 bases are a match to TRBD1. The clonotype comes from a boy under two years old with a congenital heart defect. Sequencing used thymocytes. As DNA, the CDR3 is TGTGCCAGCAGCTTCGGGACAGTCCACGAGCAGTACTTC. Translation: CASSFGTVHEQYF.